These T cell receptor beta chains were read from a single sample in a study of technical replicates of blood from a handful of donors. Only in-frame clones appear in the TCRdb table, and some are missing; sequencing was by immunoSEQ multiplex PCR. The sample carries about 100,000 clones, roughly 95% recorded once. Sequenced input: T cells isolated from PBMCs. These receptors originate from a human donor in good health. Each CDR3 is given with its conserved first and last residue. A D gene is named only where the DNA matches it firmly. The size entry is marked missing in some rows and otherwise reads once, few, many or a size class.

V	size	D	J	CDR3	DNA
TRBV18	NA	NA	TRBJ1-4	CASSPRGGQANEKLFF	TGTGCCAGCTCACCACGGGGGGGCCAAGCTAATGAAAAACTGTTTTTT
TRBV7-9	NA	NA	TRBJ1-3	CASSSSGKSSGNTIYF	TGTGCCAGCAGCTCCTCAGGGAAGAGCTCTGGAAACACCATATATTTT
TRBV6-5	NA	NA	TRBJ2-4	CASSPSPGVKNIQYF	TGTGCCAGCAGCCCTTCCCCAGGGGTCAAAAACATTCAGTACTTC
TRBV11-3	NA	NA	TRBJ1-2	CASSQRGGRFKGYTF	TGTGCCAGCAGCCAAAGAGGGGGACGGTTTAAAGGCTACACCTTC
TRBV4-1	few	NA	TRBJ2-1	CASSKGVRYNEQFF	TGCGCCAGCAGCAAAGGGGTGCGGTACAATGAGCAGTTCTTC
TRBV6-5	NA	TRBD1	TRBJ1-4	CASRTDRGDEKLFF	TGTGCCAGCAGGACCGACAGGGGAGATGAAAAACTGTTTTTT
TRBV29-1	NA	TRBD1	TRBJ2-1	CSVGGQGWDEQFF	TGCAGCGTGGGGGGACAGGGATGGGATGAGCAGTTCTTC
TRBV14	NA	TRBD1	TRBJ2-2	CASSQGRQGYTGELFF	TGTGCCAGCAGCCAAGGGAGACAGGGGTACACCGGGGAGCTGTTTTTT
TRBV6-5	NA	TRBD1	TRBJ1-2	CASSPDRGRRYTF	TGTGCCAGCAGTCCAGACAGGGGAAGACGCTACACCTTC
TRBV27	NA	NA	TRBJ1-2	CASRPGPGYGYTF	TGTGCCAGCCGTCCTGGTCCAGGGTATGGCTACACCTTC
TRBV11-2	once	NA	TRBJ1-2	CASSSGQFPGYTF	TGTGCCAGCAGCTCCGGACAGTTCCCTGGCTACACCTTC
TRBV5-1	NA	TRBD1	TRBJ2-7	CASSSATGGIYEQYF	TGCGCCAGCAGCTCGGCGACAGGGGGCATCTACGAGCAGTACTTC
TRBV11-3	NA	NA	TRBJ2-7	CASSPYGNGDYEQYF	TGTGCCAGCAGCCCTTATGGAAACGGAGACTACGAGCAGTACTTC
TRBV18	NA	NA	TRBJ2-2	CASSLDSLNTGELFF	TGTGCCAGCTCACTGGACAGCTTGAACACCGGGGAGCTGTTTTTT
TRBV12-5	NA	NA	TRBJ2-5	CASGATSQETQYF	TGTGCTAGTGGTGCAACTAGCCAAGAGACCCAGTACTTC
TRBV9	NA	TRBD2	TRBJ2-5	CASSLQTSGWETQYF	TGTGCCAGCAGCCTTCAGACTAGCGGGTGGGAGACCCAGTACTTC
TRBV7-9	NA	NA	TRBJ2-1	CASSSRYNEQFF	TGTGCCAGCAGCTCCAGATACAATGAGCAGTTCTTC
TRBV19	NA	NA	TRBJ2-5	CASSIRGQETQYF	TGTGCCAGTAGTATCCGAGGGCAAGAGACCCAGTACTTC
TRBV27	NA	TRBD1	TRBJ1-1	CASSQYRGTEAFF	TGTGCCAGCAGTCAATACAGGGGTACTGAAGCTTTCTTT
TRBV5-5	NA	NA	TRBJ1-5	CASSFRAGTSSNQPQHF	TGTGCCAGCAGCTTTCGGGCAGGGACTAGTAGCAATCAGCCCCAGCATTTT
TRBV14	NA	TRBD1	TRBJ2-7	CASQRQGADEQYF	TGTGCCAGTCAAAGACAGGGGGCGGACGAGCAGTACTTC
TRBV18	NA	NA	TRBJ2-7	CASSPYVPISLSSYEQYF	TGTGCCAGCTCACCCTACGTCCCAATTAGCTTGAGCTCCTACGAGCAGTACTTC
TRBV4-1	NA	NA	TRBJ2-1	CASSQVSDEQFF	TGCGCCAGCAGCCAAGTAAGCGATGAGCAGTTCTTC
TRBV5-1	NA	NA	TRBJ2-7	CASSLLDIGYEQYF	TGCGCCAGCAGCTTGCTAGATATTGGCTACGAGCAGTACTTC
TRBV20-1	NA	NA	TRBJ2-3	CSAKGVDTQYF	TGCAGTGCGAAGGGGGTAGATACGCAGTATTTT
TRBV5-1	NA	TRBD2	TRBJ2-1	CASSFGTSDYNEQFF	TGCGCCAGCAGCTTTGGGACTAGCGACTACAATGAGCAGTTCTTC
TRBV28	NA	TRBD1	TRBJ1-1	CASRAGQGGEAFF	TGTGCCAGCAGAGCCGGACAGGGTGGTGAAGCTTTCTTT
TRBV5-1	NA	TRBD2	TRBJ2-5	CASSAGTSEETQYF	TGCGCCAGCAGCGCCGGGACTAGCGAAGAGACCCAGTACTTC
TRBV4-1	NA	TRBD2	TRBJ2-4	CASSHGLAGQMKNIQYF	TGCGCCAGCAGCCATGGTTTAGCGGGGCAGATGAAAAACATTCAGTACTTC
TRBV10-3	once	TRBD1	TRBJ1-1	CATRTGGWLWENTEAFF	TGTGCCACCCGGACAGGGGGCTGGTTGTGGGAAAACACTGAAGCTTTCTTT
TRBV14	NA	NA	TRBJ2-1	CASSPYGLQTTYNEQFF	TGTGCCAGCAGCCCGTATGGCCTGCAAACAACCTACAATGAGCAGTTCTTC
TRBV4-1	NA	NA	TRBJ1-2	CASRDPGTRSLGYTF	TGCGCCAGCAGAGACCCCGGGACTCGGTCCCTTGGCTACACCTTC
TRBV11-2	few	NA	TRBJ2-7	CASSLRGGYEQYF	TGTGCCAGCAGCTTAAGGGGGGGCTACGAGCAGTACTTC
TRBV18	NA	TRBD2	TRBJ2-1	CASSPGGAGYNEQFF	TGTGCCAGCTCACCCGGGGGGGCCGGCTACAATGAGCAGTTCTTC
TRBV4-2	once	TRBD1	TRBJ1-2	CASSRTGGKDYGYTF	TGTGCCAGCAGCCGGACAGGGGGCAAGGACTATGGCTACACCTTC
TRBV4-1	NA	TRBD1	TRBJ1-1	CASSQGRTGGAFF	TGCGCCAGCAGCCAAGGAAGGACAGGGGGAGCTTTCTTT
TRBV11-2	NA	NA	TRBJ2-7	CASSSYQGRDEQYF	TGTGCCAGCAGCTCATACCAGGGTCGAGACGAGCAGTACTTC
TRBV19	NA	TRBD1	TRBJ1-6	CASIARDRGYNSPLHF	TGTGCCAGTATTGCCCGGGACAGGGGGTATAATTCACCCCTCCACTTT
TRBV7-8	NA	NA	TRBJ2-7	CASSLSGSYEQYF	TGTGCCAGCAGCTTATCAGGCAGTTACGAGCAGTACTTC
TRBV18	NA	NA	TRBJ1-5	CASSPQGGNQPQHF	TGTGCCAGCTCACCTCAGGGAGGGAATCAGCCCCAGCATTTT
TRBV11-1	NA	TRBD1	TRBJ2-7	CASSLSSWTGGSEQYF	TGTGCCAGCAGCTTATCCAGCTGGACAGGGGGTAGCGAGCAGTACTTC
TRBV11-2	NA	NA	TRBJ2-1	CASSQGLKRAQFF	TGTGCCAGCAGCCAGGGGCTTAAAAGGGCCCAGTTCTTC
TRBV7-2	once	NA	TRBJ2-2	CGALRPTGELFF	TGTGGGGCTCTGAGACCTACCGGGGAGCTGTTTTTT
TRBV4-1	NA	NA	TRBJ2-1	CASTREGARNEQFF	TGCGCCAGCACCCGGGAGGGGGCGAGGAATGAGCAGTTCTTC
TRBV29-1	NA	NA	TRBJ1-1	CSVEGLYMNTEAFF	TGCAGCGTTGAAGGACTGTATATGAACACTGAAGCTTTCTTT
TRBV28	NA	TRBD1	TRBJ1-2	CASSLQGVVYYGYTF	TGTGCCAGCAGCCTACAGGGGGTCGTTTACTATGGCTACACCTTC